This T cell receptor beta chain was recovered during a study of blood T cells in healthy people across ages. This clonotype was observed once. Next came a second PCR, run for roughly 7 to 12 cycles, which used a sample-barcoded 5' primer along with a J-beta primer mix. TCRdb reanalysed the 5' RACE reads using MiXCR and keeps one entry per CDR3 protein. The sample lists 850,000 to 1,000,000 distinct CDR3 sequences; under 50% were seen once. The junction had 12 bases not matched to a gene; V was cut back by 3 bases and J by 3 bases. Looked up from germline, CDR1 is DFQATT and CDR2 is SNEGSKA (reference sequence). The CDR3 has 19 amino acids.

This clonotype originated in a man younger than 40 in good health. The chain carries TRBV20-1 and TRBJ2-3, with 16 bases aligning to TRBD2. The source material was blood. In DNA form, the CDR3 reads TGCAGTGCTAGGCCTTCAGCCGGGACTAGCGGGGGGGCGACAGATACGCAGTATTTT. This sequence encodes CSARPSAGTSGGATDTQYF.